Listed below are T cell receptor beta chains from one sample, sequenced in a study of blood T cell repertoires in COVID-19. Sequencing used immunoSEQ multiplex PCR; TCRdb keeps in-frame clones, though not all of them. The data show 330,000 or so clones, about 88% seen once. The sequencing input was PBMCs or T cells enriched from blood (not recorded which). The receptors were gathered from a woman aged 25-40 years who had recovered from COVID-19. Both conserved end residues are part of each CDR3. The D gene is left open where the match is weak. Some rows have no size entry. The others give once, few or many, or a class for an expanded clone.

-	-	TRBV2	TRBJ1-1	TGTGCCAGCACCCTAGGGGCGGGGAGCACTGAAGCTTTCTTT	CASTLGAGSTEAFF
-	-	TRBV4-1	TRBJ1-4	TGCGCCAGCAGCATGAATGGCGAAAAACTGTTTTTT	CASSMNGEKLFF
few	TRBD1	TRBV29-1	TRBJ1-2	TGCAGCGTTGAATTACAGGGGGATGGCTACACCTTC	CSVELQGDGYTF
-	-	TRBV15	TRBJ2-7	TGTGCCACCAGCAGAGCCGGGAGCAACTACGAGCAGTACTTC	CATSRAGSNYEQYF
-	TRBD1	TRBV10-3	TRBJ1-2	TGTGCCTGTCGACAGGGAAGTAGCGATGGCTACACCTTC	CACRQGSSDGYTF
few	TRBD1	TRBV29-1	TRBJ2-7	TGCAGCGTCTCCGACAGGGCCGAGGGGGAGCAGTACTTC	CSVSDRAEGEQYF
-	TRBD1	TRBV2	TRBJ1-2	TGTGCCAGCAGTGGGACAGGGATCTATGGCTACACCTTC	CASSGTGIYGYTF
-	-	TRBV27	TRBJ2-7	TGTGCCAGCAGTCGCCAGGGCATAGTCCACGAGCAGTACTTC	CASSRQGIVHEQYF
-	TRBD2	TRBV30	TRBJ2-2	TGTGCCTGGAGTGTACTAAGGCCAACTTATAGCGGGGGGGCCACCGGGGAGCTGTTTTTT	CAWSVLRPTYSGGATGELFF
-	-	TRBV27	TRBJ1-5	TGTGCCAGCAGTTTATTTGGCGGTCCGCCCCAGCATTTT	CASSLFGGPPQHF
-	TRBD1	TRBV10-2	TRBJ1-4	TGCGCCAGCCTCGGGGCAGGGGGTGAAAAACTGTTTTTT	CASLGAGGEKLFF
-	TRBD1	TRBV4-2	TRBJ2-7	TGTGCCAGCAGCCCCACTACCGGGACAGGCTACGAGCAGTACTTC	CASSPTTGTGYEQYF
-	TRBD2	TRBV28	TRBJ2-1	TGTGCCAGCAGTTTACGTGTAATGTCTAGCGGGATCAATGAGCAGTTCTTC	CASSLRVMSSGINEQFF
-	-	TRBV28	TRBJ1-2	TGTGCCAGCAGTTTCGTGGGCGGCTACACCTTC	CASSFVGGYTF
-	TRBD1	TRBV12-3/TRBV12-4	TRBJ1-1	TGTGCCAGCAACCCCCGGGACAGGGGAGGAGCTTTCTTT	CASNPRDRGGAFF
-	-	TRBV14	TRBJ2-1	TGTGCCAGCAGCCAAACCGGCTCCTACAATGAGCAGTTCTTC	CASSQTGSYNEQFF
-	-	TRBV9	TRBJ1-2	TGTGCCAGCAGGGACAGAAACTATGGCTACACCTTC	CASRDRNYGYTF
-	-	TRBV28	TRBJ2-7	TGTGCCAGCAGTTTATGGGGCAGATCCGGCGAGCAGTACTTC	CASSLWGRSGEQYF
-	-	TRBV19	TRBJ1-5	TGTGCCAGTAGTATAGATTTGACACGGAGCAATCAGCCCCAGCATTTT	CASSIDLTRSNQPQHF
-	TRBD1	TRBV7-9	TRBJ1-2	TGTGCCAGCAGCTTCAGACAGGGGTACTATGGCTACACCTTC	CASSFRQGYYGYTF
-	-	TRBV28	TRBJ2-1	TGTGCCAGCAGTTTACTCGGAGAGTACAATGAGCAGTTCTTC	CASSLLGEYNEQFF
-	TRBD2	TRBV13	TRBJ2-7	TGTGCCAGCAGCACTAGGACTAGCGGCGTTCCTTACGAGCAGTACTTC	CASSTRTSGVPYEQYF
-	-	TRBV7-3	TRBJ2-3	TGTGCCAGCAGCCGGGGGAGCACAGATACGCAGTATTTT	CASSRGSTDTQYF
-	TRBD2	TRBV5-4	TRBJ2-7	TGTGCCAGCAGCCCTTCGACGGGAGGTGACTACGAGCAGTACTTC	CASSPSTGGDYEQYF
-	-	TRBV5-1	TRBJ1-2	TGCGCCAGCAGCTTGGTTCCTTCCTATGGCTACACCTTC	CASSLVPSYGYTF
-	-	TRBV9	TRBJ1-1	TGTGCCAGCAGCATTGGGACTTACACTGAAGCTTTCTTT	CASSIGTYTEAFF
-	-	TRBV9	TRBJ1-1	TGTGCCAGCAGCGAAGGGGGTAACACTGAAGCTTTCTTT	CASSEGGNTEAFF
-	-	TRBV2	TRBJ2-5	TGTGCCAGCATGAGGGAGACCCAGTACTTC	CASMRETQYF
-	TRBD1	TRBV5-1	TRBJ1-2	TGCGCCAGCAGCATTGGACAGGGGGCTGGGGACTATGGCTACACCTTC	CASSIGQGAGDYGYTF
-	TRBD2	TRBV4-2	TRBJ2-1	TGTGCCAGCAGCCAAGGGAGACTAGCGGGGGTACGCTCCTACAATGAGCAGTTCTTC	CASSQGRLAGVRSYNEQFF
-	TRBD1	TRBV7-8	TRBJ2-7	TGTGCCAGCAGCTTAGCGCGAGGACAGGGTTTAGGCGAGCAGTACTTC	CASSLARGQGLGEQYF
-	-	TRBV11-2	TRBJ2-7	TGTGCCAGCAGCTTAGTGGGCGGGTACGAGCAGTACTTC	CASSLVGGYEQYF
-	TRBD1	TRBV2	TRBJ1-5	TGTGCCAGCAGGAGGACAGGAAATAGCAATCAGCCCCAGCATTTT	CASRRTGNSNQPQHF
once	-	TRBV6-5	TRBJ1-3	TGTGCCAGCAGTTCGGACAGAAGCTCTGGAAACACCATATATTTT	CASSSDRSSGNTIYF
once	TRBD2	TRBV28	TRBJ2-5	TGTGCCAGCAGTGGGACTAGCGGGAAAGAGACCCAGTACTTC	CASSGTSGKETQYF
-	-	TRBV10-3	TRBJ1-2	TGTGCCATCAGTGAGTCCGGAACGGGGGTTAACTATGGCTACACCTTC	CAISESGTGVNYGYTF
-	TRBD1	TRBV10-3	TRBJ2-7	TGTGCCATCAGTGAGGGGAGACAGGGGCCCGCCTACGAGCAGTACTTC	CAISEGRQGPAYEQYF
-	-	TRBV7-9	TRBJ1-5	TGTGCCAGCAGCTTAGACAGGGATCAGCCCCAGCATTTT	CASSLDRDQPQHF